A selection of T cell receptor beta chains follows, all from one sample in a study of blood T cell repertoires in COVID-19. Measured with immunoSEQ multiplex PCR; TCRdb has only the in-frame clones, and not every one. The profile shows a few hundred thousand clones, around 90% of them singletons. The specimen sequenced was peripheral blood. The receptors were gathered from a man aged 50-59 years with acute or convalescent COVID-19. The CDR3 runs from the conserved cysteine through the conserved F or W. The D gene is left open where the match is weak. Part of the rows lack a size; the others show once, few, many or a class for expanded clones.

d_gene,abundance,v_gene,j_gene,CDR3aa,CDR3nt
.,.,TRBV19,TRBJ1-2,CASTTISGPYGYTF,TGTGCCAGTACCACCATTTCAGGTCCTTATGGCTACACCTTC
.,.,TRBV5-1,TRBJ2-7,CASSPGTPSYEQYF,TGCGCCAGCAGCCCGGGGACACCTTCCTACGAGCAGTACTTC
.,.,TRBV6-6,TRBJ1-1,CASHESGGTEAFF,TGTGCCAGCCACGAATCGGGGGGCACTGAAGCTTTCTTT
.,few,TRBV5-1,TRBJ1-1,CASGPLTGVITEAFF,TGCGCCAGCGGACCTTTAACGGGGGTTATCACTGAAGCTTTCTTT
.,.,TRBV2,TRBJ2-7,CARLPGIPYEQYF,TGTGCCAGGCTACCGGGGATACCTTACGAGCAGTACTTC
.,once,TRBV5-1,TRBJ1-2,CASSSGGANYGYTF,TGCGCCAGCAGCAGCGGGGGAGCTAACTATGGCTACACCTTC
.,.,TRBV9,TRBJ2-1,CASSVATEGRRESNEQFF,TGTGCCAGCAGCGTAGCTACAGAGGGTCGGCGGGAAAGCAATGAGCAGTTCTTC
.,.,TRBV7-9,TRBJ1-1,CASSLMGRETEAFF,TGTGCCAGCAGCTTAATGGGGCGAGAGACTGAAGCTTTCTTT
TRBD2,.,TRBV4-1,TRBJ2-1,CASSQDPSGGFNEQFF,TGCGCCAGCAGCCAAGACCCTAGCGGGGGGTTCAATGAGCAGTTCTTC
.,.,TRBV3-1/TRBV3-2,TRBJ1-2,CASSQPDYGYTF,TGTGCCAGCAGCCAACCCGACTATGGCTACACCTTC
.,.,TRBV27,TRBJ1-2,CASTYSFESDGYTF,TGTGCCAGCACTTACTCTTTCGAATCGGATGGCTACACCTTC
TRBD1,once,TRBV6-5,TRBJ2-7,CASTKTGTEQYF,TGTGCCAGCACCAAGACAGGGACCGAGCAGTACTTC
.,.,TRBV7-2,TRBJ1-4,CASSLVRGFATNEKLFF,TGTGCCAGCAGCTTAGTTCGGGGGTTCGCAACTAATGAAAAACTGTTTTTT
.,few,TRBV4-1,TRBJ1-1,CASREQGTEAFF,TGCGCCAGCAGGGAACAGGGAACTGAAGCTTTCTTT
.,.,TRBV5-1,TRBJ2-5,CASSLGTDTEETQYF,TGCGCCAGCAGCTTGGGGACAGATACAGAAGAGACCCAGTACTTC
.,.,TRBV5-8,TRBJ2-3,CASRDQGSIQDTQYF,TGTGCCAGCAGAGATCAGGGGTCTATTCAAGATACGCAGTATTTT
TRBD1,.,TRBV5-1,TRBJ2-7,CASSLPGGNSYEQYF,TGCGCCAGCAGCTTGCCAGGGGGCAACTCCTACGAGCAGTACTTC
.,.,TRBV19,TRBJ1-1,CASSILGGIGTEAFF,TGTGCCAGTAGTATACTTGGAGGGATTGGCACTGAAGCTTTCTTT
.,.,TRBV2,TRBJ1-3,CASRGSLTAFSGNTIYF,TGTGCCAGCAGAGGTTCGCTTACAGCTTTTTCTGGAAACACCATATATTTT
TRBD1,.,TRBV6-5,TRBJ1-2,CASREQGADGYGYTF,TGTGCCAGCAGGGAGCAGGGGGCGGATGGCTATGGCTACACCTTC
.,.,TRBV6-6,TRBJ2-7,CASSAGALSYEQYF,TGTGCCAGCAGCGCTGGGGCCCTCTCCTACGAGCAGTACTTC
.,.,TRBV7-9,TRBJ2-3,CASSLGGVADTQYF,TGTGCCAGCAGCTTGGGCGGGGTGGCAGATACGCAGTATTTT
.,.,TRBV5-4,TRBJ2-2,CASSPVGGASGELFF,TGTGCCAGCAGCCCGGTTGGGGGGGCGAGCGGGGAGCTGTTTTTT
.,.,TRBV10-1,TRBJ2-1,CASSESGLLPSQQFF,TGCGCCAGCAGTGAGTCGGGACTTCTACCAAGTCAGCAGTTCTTC